The entry that follows covers one T cell receptor beta chain sequence. Its antigen is undetermined. The V and J ends lost 6 bases and 6 bases, in that order; junction bases with no gene match: 3. Germline V gives CDR1 SNHLY, CDR2 FYNNEI. This CDR3 region has 13 residues. This record comes from a study of cytomegalovirus exposure and HLA in healthy donors. Libraries were prepared by immunoSEQ multiplex PCR; TCRdb keeps only in-frame clonotypes and omits some of them. The table lists roughly 130,000 clones, 89% of them singletons, with around 3.4% in the top ten. Broader study findings: Under in vitro conditions, three CMV-associated chains were confirmed as specific for CMV antigens. Overall, under 200 TCR beta chains were annotated as cytomegalovirus-associated.

The receptor was derived from a man aged 30 to 45 in good health and CMV-seronegative. The rearrangement joins TRBV2 to TRBJ2-2, with 8 bases aligning to TRBD2. The material sequenced was PBMCs. The CDR3 reads CASSPAGAGELFF. The CDR3 DNA sequence: TGTGCCAGCAGCCCAGCGGGGGCCGGGGAGCTGTTTTTT.